A single sample gave rise to the 9 T cell receptor beta chains below, sequenced in a study of CXCR3-negative and CXCR3-positive naive CD8 T cells (dated by TCRdb to the late 2010s). Sequencing relied on a NextSeq 550. The Human TCR Profiling Kit (MiLaboratory) was used to make UMI-labeled 5' RACE TRB cDNA libraries. With the reads reprocessed by TCRdb, a single entry stands for each CDR3 protein sequence and no DNA is reported. The sample has about 6,700 distinct CDR3 sequences on record. 1.9% of the sample comes from the top ten. Broader findings and caveats from the paper: TRB CDR3s from CXCR3-positive naive cells showed higher hydrophobicity (lower Kidera factor 4), lower energy, and higher strength and volume indices than CXCR3-negative naive cells.

Antigens of these TCRs are unknown. Sequenced material: naive CXCR3+ CD8+ T cells from blood. Reading the label with the study, this specimen's cell subset or site is: CD45RO-CCR7+CD27+CD95- naive CD8+ T cells expressing CXCR3 (TNR3+). The origin of the receptors is a human donor in good health. Some clones in this sample may be carry-over from other donors' samples.

Frequency places this clonotype as medium-sized (0.01 to 0.1%). The CDR3 loop is CASSLTDPGEQFF. The rearrangement joins TRBV7-6 to TRBJ2-1; TCRdb's D call, TRBD1, is unchecked because there is no DNA. Germline assignment: CDR1 SGHVS and CDR2 FNYEAQ. The CDR3 is 13 amino acids.

According to its frequency, this clonotype is medium-sized. The rearrangement links TRBV30 to TRBJ2-1; the D gene TCRdb calls, TRBD2, cannot be checked with no DNA. The CDR3 is 15 amino acids. Germline CDR1 GTSNPN, CDR2 SVGIG (reference sequence). CDR3 residues: CAWSDRSTGPHKAFF.

This clonotype is medium-sized by frequency. V and J are TRBV29-1 and TRBJ2-5; TCRdb proposes TRBD2, but this gene call is untestable without DNA. This CDR3 is 13 amino acids long. CDR1 SQVTM and CDR2 ANQGSEA come from the germline V gene. Here the CDR3 reads CSPRMRDSETQYF.

This clonotype is classed as medium-sized (0.01 to 0.1%) by frequency. The rearrangement links TRBV6-5 to TRBJ2-2; TCRdb picks TRBD2, but there is no DNA to check that call. In germline, CDR1 is MNHEY, CDR2 SVGAGI. The CDR3 has 15 amino acids. CDR3 sequence: CASSIKREGSGELFF.

The V call is TRBV29-1, the J call TRBJ2-2; TCRdb names TRBD1, which stays unverified in the absence of DNA. Germline CDR1 reads SQVTM; CDR2 reads ANQGSEA. This CDR3 contains 15 residues. The CDR3 here is CSVEDRGLNTGELFF.

The chain is built from TRBV14 and TRBJ1-2; no DNA is available, so the TRBD1 call from TCRdb remains unchecked. This CDR3 spans 15 amino acids. Germline loops: CDR1 SGHDN, CDR2 FVKESK. CDR3 in amino acids: CASSQDRAGSGGYTF.

Frequency places this clonotype as medium-sized. V usage is TRBV12-3 or TRBV12-4 and J usage is TRBJ1-1. The CDR3 length is 15 residues. CDR3: CASSFAPSGFGEAFF.

J is TRBJ2-1 and V is TRBV20-1; absent DNA, TCRdb's TRBD2 call cannot be checked. The CDR3 runs to 18 residues. Germline assignment: CDR1 DFQATT and CDR2 SNEGSKA (reference sequence). CDR3 amino acids: CSARDRTSGSPIYNEQFF.

In terms of frequency, this clonotype is medium-sized. J is TRBJ2-5 and V is TRBV6-2 or TRBV6-3; checking the TCRdb D call of TRBD1 is not possible without DNA. Germline V gene data show CDR1 as MNHEY and CDR2 as SVGEGT. This CDR3 has 14 amino acids. The CDR3 sequence is CASSYPGLGETQYF.